This is a list of T cell receptor beta chains from one sample in a study of cytomegalovirus exposure and HLA in healthy donors. TCRdb keeps only in-frame clones here, not all; method: immunoSEQ multiplex PCR. This repertoire comprises about 88,000 clones; its ten largest clones make up less than 7%. Material: PBMCs. The receptor set was obtained from a girl between 10 and 17 years old in good health and CMV-seropositive. CDR3s include the opening cysteine and the closing phenylalanine or tryptophan. A D gene is named only where the DNA matches it firmly.

CDR3aa	CDR3nt	j_gene	v_gene	d_gene	len
CASSLKYGTGKKGTEAFF	TGTGCCAGCAGTTTAAAGTACGGGACAGGGAAGAAGGGCACTGAAGCTTTCTTT	TRBJ1-1	TRBV13	TRBD1	18
CASSSILGQGDTEAFF	TGTGCCAGCAGCTCTATACTGGGACAGGGGGACACTGAAGCTTTCTTT	TRBJ1-1	TRBV7-9	TRBD1	16
CASSVAMGQTKRTPNYGYTF	TGTGCCAGCAGCGTAGCTATGGGGCAGACCAAAAGAACTCCTAACTATGGCTACACCTTC	TRBJ1-2	TRBV9	NA	20
CASRGTPESYEQYF	TGTGCCAGCAGGGGGACTCCAGAATCCTACGAGCAGTACTTC	TRBJ2-7	TRBV6-1	NA	14
CASSLVGDRLEAFF	TGCGCCAGCAGCTTGGTTGGAGACCGCTTGGAAGCTTTCTTT	TRBJ1-1	TRBV5-1	NA	14
CASSPLQGNQPQHF	TGTGCCAGCAGTCCCCTACAGGGGAATCAGCCCCAGCATTTT	TRBJ1-5	TRBV27	TRBD1	14
CASSPTLAGGLGEQFF	TGTGCCAGCAGTCCTACTCTAGCGGGGGGGCTAGGTGAGCAGTTCTTC	TRBJ2-1	TRBV7-3	TRBD2	16
CASSLGRGPGNYGYTF	TGTGCCAGCAGCTTGGGGAGGGGGCCCGGGAACTATGGCTACACCTTC	TRBJ1-2	TRBV5-6	TRBD1	16
CAWESQLGIDYGYTF	TGTGCCTGGGAATCACAGTTAGGAATCGACTATGGCTACACCTTC	TRBJ1-2	TRBV30	NA	15
CASSARTISQTQYF	TGCGCCAGCAGCGCGCGAACGATAAGCCAGACCCAGTACTTC	TRBJ2-5	TRBV5-1	NA	14
CAINGGFSTGELFF	TGTGCCATAAATGGGGGCTTCAGCACCGGGGAGCTGTTTTTT	TRBJ2-2	TRBV5-4	NA	14
CSVEGDRVLRETQYF	TGCAGCGTTGAAGGGGACAGGGTGCTAAGAGAGACCCAGTACTTC	TRBJ2-5	TRBV29-1	TRBD1	15
CASSYDGGAYEQYF	TGTGCCAGCAGTTACGACGGGGGGGCTTACGAGCAGTACTTC	TRBJ2-7	TRBV6-5	TRBD2	14
CASSLVYEQYF	TGTGCCAGCAGTCTAGTCTACGAGCAGTACTTC	TRBJ2-7	TRBV25-1	NA	11
CASSVGGQGEKAFF	TGTGCCAGCAGCGTAGGCGGACAGGGTGAGAAAGCTTTCTTT	TRBJ1-1	TRBV9	TRBD1	14
CASSVSGAGELFF	TGTGCCAGCAGCGTATCCGGGGCCGGGGAGCTGTTTTTT	TRBJ2-2	TRBV9	NA	13
CASSLDSNQPQHF	TGCGCCAGCAGCTTGGACTCCAATCAGCCCCAGCATTTT	TRBJ1-5	TRBV5-1	NA	13
CASSQQGLDGYTF	TGTGCCAGCAGCCAGCAGGGTTTGGATGGCTACACCTTC	TRBJ1-2	TRBV13	NA	13
CASSLDSYLLQETQYF	TGCGCCAGCAGCCTCGACAGCTATCTGCTCCAAGAGACCCAGTACTTC	TRBJ2-5	TRBV4-1	NA	16
CSVDVLAGSKADTQYF	TGCAGCGTTGATGTTTTAGCGGGAAGTAAGGCGGATACGCAGTATTTT	TRBJ2-3	TRBV29-1	TRBD2	16
CASSTISGGSTEAFF	TGTGCCAGCAGCACAATAAGCGGGGGATCAACTGAAGCTTTCTTT	TRBJ1-1	TRBV6-5	NA	15
CASSVDRATNQPQHF	TGTGCCAGCAGCGTTGACAGGGCCACCAATCAGCCCCAGCATTTT	TRBJ1-5	TRBV6-5	TRBD1	15
CASSHRQGNTEAFF	TGTGCCAGCAGTCATCGACAGGGTAACACTGAAGCTTTCTTT	TRBJ1-1	TRBV28	TRBD1	14
CASSPPTGYLRNTEAFF	TGTGCCAGCTCACCACCGACAGGGTATTTGAGGAACACTGAAGCTTTCTTT	TRBJ1-1	TRBV18	TRBD1	17
CASSLGRGTDTQYF	TGTGCCAGCAGCTTAGGCAGGGGGACAGATACGCAGTATTTT	TRBJ2-3	TRBV7-6	TRBD1	14
CASTPRGPVGELFF	TGTGCCAGCACCCCGCGGGGGCCTGTCGGGGAGCTGTTTTTT	TRBJ2-2	TRBV28	NA	14
CASSLGRTGGGGNTIYF	TGTGCCAGCAGCTTAGGTCGGACCGGCGGGGGGGGAAACACCATATATTTT	TRBJ1-3	TRBV11-2	NA	17
CASSQEHSIYNSPLHF	TGTGCCAGCAGCCAAGAACACAGCATCTATAATTCACCCCTCCACTTT	TRBJ1-6	TRBV4-2	NA	16
CASKSGTSGATDTQYF	TGTGCCAGCAAGTCTGGGACTAGCGGGGCCACAGATACGCAGTATTTT	TRBJ2-3	TRBV9	TRBD2	16
CASSSYSGGLVDTQYF	TGTGCCAGCAGCTCCTATAGCGGGGGGCTCGTGGATACGCAGTATTTT	TRBJ2-3	TRBV7-2	TRBD2	16
CASSLSEYNSPLHF	TGTGCCAGCAGCTTAAGCGAGTATAATTCACCCCTCCACTTT	TRBJ1-6	TRBV7-2	NA	14
CASSMGGGTEAFF	TGTGCCAGTAGTATGGGGGGGGGCACTGAAGCTTTCTTT	TRBJ1-1	TRBV19	NA	13
CASSLGAGQLAGNTIYF	TGTGCCAGCAGCTTAGGGGCGGGACAGCTTGCTGGAAACACCATATATTTT	TRBJ1-3	TRBV7-9	TRBD1	17
CASSLGSSGGELFF	TGTGCCAGCAGCTTAGGTTCTAGCGGAGGGGAGCTGTTTTTT	TRBJ2-2	TRBV7-3	TRBD2	14
CASQGLGSGANVLTF	TGTGCCAGCCAGGGACTGGGGTCTGGGGCCAACGTCCTGACTTTC	TRBJ2-6	TRBV25-1	NA	15
CASISGQGRGTEAFF	TGTGCCAGCATATCAGGGCAGGGGCGCGGCACTGAAGCTTTCTTT	TRBJ1-1	TRBV5-6	NA	15
CASSILDTRYNSPLHF	TGTGCCAGCAGCATTCTTGACACCCGCTATAATTCACCCCTCCACTTT	TRBJ1-6	TRBV14	NA	16
CATSRDPGTHNEQFF	TGTGCCACCAGCAGAGATCCAGGAACCCACAATGAGCAGTTCTTC	TRBJ2-1	TRBV15	NA	15
CASSKTGLNYGYTF	TGTGCCAGCAGCAAGACAGGGCTTAACTATGGCTACACCTTC	TRBJ1-2	TRBV7-3	TRBD1	14
CASSAGQGWDYGYTF	TGTGCCAGCAGCGCCGGACAGGGGTGGGACTATGGCTACACCTTC	TRBJ1-2	TRBV7-9	TRBD1	15
CASSSIEWELFF	TGTGCCAGCAGCAGTATAGAGTGGGAGCTGTTTTTT	TRBJ2-2	TRBV9	NA	12
CASSDLRFGQAENEQFF	TGTGCCAGCAGTGACCTCCGCTTTGGACAGGCCGAGAATGAGCAGTTCTTC	TRBJ2-1	TRBV25-1	TRBD1	17
CASGAGGNEQFF	TGCGCCAGTGGAGCGGGGGGTAATGAGCAGTTCTTC	TRBJ2-1	TRBV5-1	TRBD2	12
CSVEGGQEVNTEAFF	TGCAGCGTTGAAGGGGGGCAGGAGGTGAACACTGAAGCTTTCTTT	TRBJ1-1	TRBV29-1	NA	15
CASSQDRGGEAGELFF	TGCGCCAGCAGCCAAGATCGAGGCGGCGAGGCCGGGGAGCTGTTTTTT	TRBJ2-2	TRBV4-3	NA	16
CSVETGTSGGNTQYF	TGCAGCGTTGAAACCGGGACTAGCGGGGGAAATACGCAGTATTTT	TRBJ2-3	TRBV29-1	TRBD2	15
CASSQSRGYNEQFF	TGCGCCAGCAGCCAATCCCGGGGTTACAATGAGCAGTTCTTC	TRBJ2-1	TRBV4-3	NA	14
CASSALVGLEQFF	TGTGCCAGCAGCGCGCTTGTGGGGCTTGAGCAGTTCTTC	TRBJ2-1	TRBV9	NA	13
CASSLLGGRPNYGYTF	TGCGCCAGCAGCTTGTTAGGCGGCAGACCTAACTATGGCTACACCTTC	TRBJ1-2	TRBV5-1	NA	16
CSVPGGSNIQCF	TGCAGCGTTCCAGGGGGCAGCAACATTCAGTGCTTC	TRBJ2-4	TRBV29-1	TRBD1	12
CASSLGTGRAHEQFF	TGTGCCAGCAGTTTGGGGACAGGGAGAGCCCATGAGCAGTTCTTC	TRBJ2-1	TRBV27	TRBD1	15